The next 7 T cell receptor beta chains were all read from a single sample in a study of blood T cell repertoires in COVID-19. Clones were read by immunoSEQ multiplex PCR, and TCRdb kept only the in-frame ones, dropping some. In the table there are about 170,000 clones, more than 75% of which are singletons. Sequences were obtained from PBMCs or T cells enriched from blood (not recorded which). The source is a human donor with acute COVID-19. The donor label of this sample is uncertain.

In its sample, this clone was seen once. This chain joins TRBV4-3 and TRBJ1-2; 8 positions match TRBD1. The CDR3 loop spans 15 amino acids. With V trimmed by 1 base and J by 7 bases, 8 bases remained unmatched. CDR1 and CDR2 from the germline V gene are LGHNA and YSLEER. The CDR3 region has the DNA TGCGCCAGCAGCCAAGCCGGCAGGGGGCTCAGTGGCTACACCTTC. Protein product: CASSQAGRGLSGYTF.

The chain has TRBV4-1 and TRBJ2-7; 10 nucleotides line up with TRBD1. Trimming at V came to 3 bases and at J to 1 base, leaving 6 bases not matched to a gene. There are 16 residues in the CDR3. CDR1 MGHRA and CDR2 YSYEKL come from the germline V gene. The CDR3 reads CASSHPWTGGSYEQYF. The CDR3 DNA follows: TGCGCCAGCAGCCACCCGTGGACAGGGGGATCCTACGAGCAGTACTTC.

The chain joins TRBV27 to TRBJ1-6; no reliable D call. Germline values: CDR1 MNHEY, CDR2 SMNVEV (reference sequence). The CDR3 is 13 amino acids. Trimming removed 4 bases at V and 10 bases at J, with 11 bases between. The DNA for the CDR3 is TGTGCCAGCAGTTCCGAGGGCCGATCACCCCTCCACTTT. This codes for CASSSEGRSPLHF.

This clone was recorded once. The chain is built from TRBV9 and TRBJ2-7; maybe TRBD1 (5 bases). There are 15 residues in the CDR3. Trimming removed 4 bases from V and 2 bases from J, with 16 bases in between. Germline CDR1 SGDLS, CDR2 YYNGEE. The CDR3 sequence: CASSPTWGKTYEQYF. DNA of the CDR3: TGTGCCAGCAGCCCTACGTGGGGCAAAACCTACGAGCAGTACTTC.

This sequence joins TRBV4-1 and TRBJ1-2, with 8 bases identical to TRBD1. The CDR3 runs 15 residues. The V segment lost 2 bases and the J segment 2 bases; nucleotides outside the gene matches: 4. Germline-derived CDR1 and CDR2 are MGHRA and YSYEKL. CDR3 protein: CASSQPRDRNYGYTF. The CDR3, as DNA: TGCGCCAGCAGCCAACCCCGGGACAGGAACTATGGCTACACCTTC.

This chain links TRBV19 with TRBJ2-3, with a tentative D call TRBD1 (6 bases). Germline CDR1 is LNHDA and CDR2 is SQIVND (reference sequence). V was cut by 1 base and J by 6 bases, with 20 bases left in between. The CDR3 runs to 17 residues. CDR3 loop: CASSIGGQTGLSDTQYF. For the CDR3, the DNA is TGTGCCAGTAGTATAGGGGGCCAAACAGGGTTGTCCGATACGCAGTATTTT.

The chain links TRBV2 to TRBJ2-7; 7 bases agree with TRBD1. The trim removed 0 bases at V and 1 base at J, leaving 9 bases unmatched. This CDR3 comprises 17 residues. In germline, CDR1 is SNHLY, CDR2 FYNNEI. The CDR3 sequence: CASSEASVDRSSYEQYF. The CDR3 DNA sequence: TGTGCCAGCAGTGAAGCGAGTGTGGACAGGAGTTCCTACGAGCAGTACTTC.